Sequencing of this T cell receptor beta chain was carried out in a study of T cell responses to AZD1222 COVID-19 vaccine. Study outcomes and limitations: White British people made up most donors, females outnumbered males, and clonal diversity was possibly underestimated. Nearly half of unique spike-specific TCRs reportedly avoided B.1.351 and B.1.1.7 mutated regions. Two AZD1222 administrations were followed by greater Spike-specific TCR breadth and depth.

Germline lookup yields CDR1 GTSNPN and CDR2 SVGIG (reference sequence). This CDR3 spans 20 amino acids. V shed 2 bases, J shed 0 bases, and the junction held 20 bases outside the gene matches. This clone was found once. Its antigen remains unidentified. Data came from immunoSEQ multiplex PCR; TCRdb stores just in-frame clones and leaves some out. The table shows 110,000 to 150,000 clones, with 80% to 90% occurring only once. The clonotype originates from an adult in good health. The sample consisted of peripheral blood, taken on day 0 of AZD1222 vaccination. This chain connects TRBV30 to TRBJ1-1; 8 nucleotides line up with TRBD1. Here the CDR3 DNA reads TGTGCCTGGAGTACTACGCCCGGGACAGGCCCAACCAACATGAACACTGAAGCTTTCTTT. Its translation is CAWSTTPGTGPTNMNTEAFF.